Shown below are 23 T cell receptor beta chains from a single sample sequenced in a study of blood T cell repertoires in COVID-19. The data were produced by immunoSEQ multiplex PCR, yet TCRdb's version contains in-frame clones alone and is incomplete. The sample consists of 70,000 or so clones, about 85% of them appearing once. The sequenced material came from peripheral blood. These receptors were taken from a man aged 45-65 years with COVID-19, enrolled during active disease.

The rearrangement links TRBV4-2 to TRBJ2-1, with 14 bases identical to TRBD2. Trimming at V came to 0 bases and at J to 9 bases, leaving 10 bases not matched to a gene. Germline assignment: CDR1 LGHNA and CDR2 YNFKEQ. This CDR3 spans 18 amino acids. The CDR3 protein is CASSQEGARTSGRIEQFF. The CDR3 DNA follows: TGTGCCAGCAGCCAAGAGGGAGCGAGGACTAGCGGGAGGATTGAGCAGTTCTTC.

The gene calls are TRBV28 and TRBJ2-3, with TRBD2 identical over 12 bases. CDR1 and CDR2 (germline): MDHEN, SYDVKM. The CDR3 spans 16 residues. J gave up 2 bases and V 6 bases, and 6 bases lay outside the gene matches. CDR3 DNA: TGTGCCAGCAGCCCTGGACTAGCGGGAACCACAGATACGCAGTATTTT. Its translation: CASSPGLAGTTDTQYF.

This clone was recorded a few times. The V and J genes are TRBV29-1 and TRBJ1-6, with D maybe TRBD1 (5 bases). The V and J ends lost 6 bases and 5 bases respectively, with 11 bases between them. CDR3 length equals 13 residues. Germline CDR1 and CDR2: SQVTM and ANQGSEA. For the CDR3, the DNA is TGCAGCGTAATGACAGCGAATAATTCACCCCTCCACTTT. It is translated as CSVMTANNSPLHF.

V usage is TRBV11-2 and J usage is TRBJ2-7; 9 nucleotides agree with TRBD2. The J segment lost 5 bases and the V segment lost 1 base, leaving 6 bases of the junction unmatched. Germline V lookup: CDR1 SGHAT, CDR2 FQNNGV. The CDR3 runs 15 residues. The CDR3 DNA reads TGTGCCAGCAGCTTAGGCCCTAGCGGGATGGACGAGCAGTACTTC. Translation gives CASSLGPSGMDEQYF.

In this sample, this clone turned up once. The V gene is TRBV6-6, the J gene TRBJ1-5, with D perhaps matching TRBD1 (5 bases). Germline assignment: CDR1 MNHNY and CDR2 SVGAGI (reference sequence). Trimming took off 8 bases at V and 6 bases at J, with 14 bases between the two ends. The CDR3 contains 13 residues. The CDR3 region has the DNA TGTGCCAGCGCCTTCGTAGGGGTTCAGCCCCAGCATTTT. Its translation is CASAFVGVQPQHF.

CDR3 protein: CASHYRGSTNEKLFF. As DNA, the CDR3 is TGTGCCAGCCACTACAGGGGGTCAACTAATGAAAAACTGTTTTTT. The chain carries TRBV28 and TRBJ1-4, with 8 bases fitting TRBD1. After removal of 8 bases from V and 0 bases from J, the junction contained 5 bases not matched to a gene. CDR3 size: 15 residues. The germline V gene has CDR1 MDHEN and CDR2 SYDVKM.

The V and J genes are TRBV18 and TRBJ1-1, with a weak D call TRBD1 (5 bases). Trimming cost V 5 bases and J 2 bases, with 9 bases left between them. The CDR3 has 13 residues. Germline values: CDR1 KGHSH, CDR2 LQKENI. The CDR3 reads CASSRQGNTEAFF. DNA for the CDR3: TGTGCCAGCTCAAGGCAGGGTAACACTGAAGCTTTCTTT.

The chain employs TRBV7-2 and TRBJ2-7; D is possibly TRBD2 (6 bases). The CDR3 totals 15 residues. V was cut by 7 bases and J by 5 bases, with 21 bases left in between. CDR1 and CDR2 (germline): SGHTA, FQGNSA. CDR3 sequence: CASTPKGLRVHEQYF. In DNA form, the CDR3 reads TGTGCCAGCACCCCAAAGGGACTCCGAGTCCACGAGCAGTACTTC.

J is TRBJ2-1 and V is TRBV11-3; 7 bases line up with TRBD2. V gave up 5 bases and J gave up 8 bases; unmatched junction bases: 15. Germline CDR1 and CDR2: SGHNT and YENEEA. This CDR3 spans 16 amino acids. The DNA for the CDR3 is TGTGCCAGCAGCGGTAGAGTGGGGGAGGGCCGCTATGAGCAGTTCTTC. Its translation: CASSGRVGEGRYEQFF.

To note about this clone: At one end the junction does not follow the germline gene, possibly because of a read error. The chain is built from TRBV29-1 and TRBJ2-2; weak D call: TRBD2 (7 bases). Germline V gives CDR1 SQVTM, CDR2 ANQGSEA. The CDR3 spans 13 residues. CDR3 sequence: CSAERGAAGELFF. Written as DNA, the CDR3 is TGCAGCGCTGAACGGGGGGCGGCAGGGGAGCTGTTTTTT.

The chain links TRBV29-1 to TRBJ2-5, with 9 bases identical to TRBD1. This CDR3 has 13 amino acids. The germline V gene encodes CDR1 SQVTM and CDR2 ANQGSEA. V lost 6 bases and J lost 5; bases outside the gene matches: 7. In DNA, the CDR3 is TGCAGCGTCGCGGGACAGGGCTACGAGACCCAGTACTTC. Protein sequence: CSVAGQGYETQYF. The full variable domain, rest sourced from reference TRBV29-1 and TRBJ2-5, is SAVISQKPSRDICQRGTSLTIQCQVDSQVTMMFWYRQQPGQSLTLIATANQGSEATYESGFVIDKFPISRPNLTFSTLTVSNMSPEDSSIYLCSVAGQGYETQYFGPGTRLLVL.

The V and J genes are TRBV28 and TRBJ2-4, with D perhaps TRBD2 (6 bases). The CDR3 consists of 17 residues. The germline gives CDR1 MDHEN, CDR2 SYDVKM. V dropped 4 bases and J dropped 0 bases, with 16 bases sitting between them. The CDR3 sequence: CASSWPREALAKNIQYF. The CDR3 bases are TGTGCCAGCAGTTGGCCTAGGGAGGCTCTAGCCAAAAACATTCAGTACTTC.

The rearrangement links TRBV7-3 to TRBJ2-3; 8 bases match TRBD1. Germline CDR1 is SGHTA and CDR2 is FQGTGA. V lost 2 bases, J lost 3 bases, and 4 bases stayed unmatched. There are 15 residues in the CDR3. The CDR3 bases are TGTGCCAGCAGCTTACAGGGGGCCGGGACAGATACGCAGTATTTT. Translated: CASSLQGAGTDTQYF.

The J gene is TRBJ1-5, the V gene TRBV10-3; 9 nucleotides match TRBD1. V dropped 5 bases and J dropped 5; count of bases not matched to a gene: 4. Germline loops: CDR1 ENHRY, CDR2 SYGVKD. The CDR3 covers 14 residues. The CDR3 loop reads CAISRDREYQPQHF. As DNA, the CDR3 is TGTGCCATCAGTAGGGACAGGGAATATCAGCCCCAGCATTTT.

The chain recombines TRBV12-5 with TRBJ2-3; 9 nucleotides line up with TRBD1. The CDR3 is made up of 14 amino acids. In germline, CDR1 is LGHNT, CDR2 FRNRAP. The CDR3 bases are TGTGCCAAGTCCGGACAGGGGAGCACAGATACGCAGTATTTT. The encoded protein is CAKSGQGSTDTQYF.

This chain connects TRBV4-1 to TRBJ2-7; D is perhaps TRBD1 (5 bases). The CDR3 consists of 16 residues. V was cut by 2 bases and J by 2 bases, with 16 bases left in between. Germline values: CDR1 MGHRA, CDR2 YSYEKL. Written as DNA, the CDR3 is TGCGCCAGCAGCCAACCAGAAGGGGTAGGGACCTACGAGCAGTACTTC. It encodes CASSQPEGVGTYEQYF.

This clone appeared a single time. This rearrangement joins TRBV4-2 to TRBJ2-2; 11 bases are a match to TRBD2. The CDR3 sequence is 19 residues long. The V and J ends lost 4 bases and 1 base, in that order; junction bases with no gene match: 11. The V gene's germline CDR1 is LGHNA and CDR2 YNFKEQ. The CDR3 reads CASSPPGTSGDLNTGELFF. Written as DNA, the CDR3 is TGTGCCAGCAGCCCCCCCGGGACTAGCGGAGACCTGAACACCGGGGAGCTGTTTTTT.

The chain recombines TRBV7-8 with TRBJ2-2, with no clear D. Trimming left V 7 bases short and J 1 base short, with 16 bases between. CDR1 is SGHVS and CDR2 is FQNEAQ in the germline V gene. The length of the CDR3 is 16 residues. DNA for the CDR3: TGTGCCAGCAACCCCCGGTGGAGCGTGAACACCGGGGAGCTGTTTTTT. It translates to CASNPRWSVNTGELFF.

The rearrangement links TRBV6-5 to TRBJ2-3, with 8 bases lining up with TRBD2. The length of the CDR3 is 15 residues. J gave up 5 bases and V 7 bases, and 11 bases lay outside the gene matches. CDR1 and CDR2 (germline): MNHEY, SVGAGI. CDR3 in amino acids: CASITGTRERDTQYF. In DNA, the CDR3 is TGTGCCAGCATAACCGGGACTAGGGAAAGAGATACGCAGTATTTT.

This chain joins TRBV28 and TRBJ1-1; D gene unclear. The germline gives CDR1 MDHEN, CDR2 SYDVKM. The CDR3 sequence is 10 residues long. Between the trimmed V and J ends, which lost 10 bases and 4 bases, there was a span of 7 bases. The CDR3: CATRLTEAFF. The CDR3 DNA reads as TGTGCCACTCGACTCACTGAAGCTTTCTTT.

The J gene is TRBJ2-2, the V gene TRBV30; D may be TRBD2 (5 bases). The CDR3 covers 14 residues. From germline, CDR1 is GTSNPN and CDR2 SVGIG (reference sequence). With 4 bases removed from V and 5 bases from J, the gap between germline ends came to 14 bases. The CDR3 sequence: CAWKSSRGTGELFF. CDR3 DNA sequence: TGTGCCTGGAAATCCTCTAGAGGGACCGGGGAGCTGTTTTTT.

CDR3 region: CASSLGATPGVREQYF. CDR3 in DNA: TGTGCCAGCAGCTTGGGCGCGACCCCAGGGGTCCGCGAGCAGTACTTC. The genes are TRBV11-2 and TRBJ2-7; D might be TRBD1 (6 bases). The CDR3 consists of 16 residues. Germline CDR1 SGHAT, CDR2 FQNNGV. V was trimmed by 3 bases and J by 6 bases, leaving 21 bases between them. Based on the CDR3 plus reference TRBV11-2 and TRBJ2-7, the full variable domain is EAGVAQSPRYKIIEKRQSVAFWCNPISGHATLYWYQQILGQGPKLLIQFQNNGVVDDSQLPKDRFSAERLKGVDSTLKIQPAKLEDSAVYLCASSLGATPGVREQYFGPGTRLTVT.

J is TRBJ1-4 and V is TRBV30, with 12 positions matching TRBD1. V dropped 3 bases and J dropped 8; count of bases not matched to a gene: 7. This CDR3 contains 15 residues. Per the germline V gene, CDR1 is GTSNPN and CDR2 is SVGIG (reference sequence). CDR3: CAWRIGTGGVEKLFF. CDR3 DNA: TGTGCCTGGAGAATCGGGACAGGGGGCGTCGAAAAACTGTTTTTT.